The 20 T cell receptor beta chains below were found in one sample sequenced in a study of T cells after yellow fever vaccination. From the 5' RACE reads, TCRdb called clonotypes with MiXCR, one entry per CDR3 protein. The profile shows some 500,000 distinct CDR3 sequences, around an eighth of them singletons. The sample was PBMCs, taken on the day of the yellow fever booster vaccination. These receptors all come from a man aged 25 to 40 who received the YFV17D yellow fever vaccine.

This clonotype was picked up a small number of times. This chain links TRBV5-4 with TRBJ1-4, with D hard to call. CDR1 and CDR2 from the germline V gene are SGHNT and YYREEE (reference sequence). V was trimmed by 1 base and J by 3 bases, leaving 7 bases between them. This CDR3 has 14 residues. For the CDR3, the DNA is TGTGCCAGCAGCTTGCAGAAATCTAATGAAAAACTGTTTTTT. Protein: CASSLQKSNEKLFF. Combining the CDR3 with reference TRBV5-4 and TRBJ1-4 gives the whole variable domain ETGVTQSPTHLIKTRGQQVTLRCSSQSGHNTVSWYQQALGQGPQFIFQYYREEENGRGNFPPRFSGLQFPNYSSELNVNALELDDSALYLCASSLQKSNEKLFFGSGTQLSVL.

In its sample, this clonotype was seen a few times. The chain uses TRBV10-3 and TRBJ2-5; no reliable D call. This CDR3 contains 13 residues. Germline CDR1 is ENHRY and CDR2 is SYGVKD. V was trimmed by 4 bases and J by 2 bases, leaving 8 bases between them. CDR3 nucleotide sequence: TGTGCCATCAGTGGTAATGTACAAGAGACCCAGTACTTC. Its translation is CAISGNVQETQYF.

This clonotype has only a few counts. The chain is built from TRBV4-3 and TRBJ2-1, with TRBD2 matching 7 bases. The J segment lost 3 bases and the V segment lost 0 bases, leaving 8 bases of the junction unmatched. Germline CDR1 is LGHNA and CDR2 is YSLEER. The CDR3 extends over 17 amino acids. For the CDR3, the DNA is TGCGCCAGCAGCCAAGATTGGGGCGGGAGTTTCTACAATGAGCAGTTCTTC. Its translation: CASSQDWGGSFYNEQFF.

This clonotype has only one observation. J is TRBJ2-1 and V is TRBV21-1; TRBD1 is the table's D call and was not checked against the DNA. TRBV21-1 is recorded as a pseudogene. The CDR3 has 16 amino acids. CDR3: CASTQPGAGPPNEQFF. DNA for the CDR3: TGTGCCAGCACCCAGCCCGGTGCGGGCCCCCCCAATGAGCAGTTCTTC.

CDR3 coding DNA: TGTGCCAGCAGCAACGGACAGAACACCGGGGAGCTGTTTTTT. This gives the protein CASSNGQNTGELFF. The gene calls are TRBV9 and TRBJ2-2, with D maybe TRBD1 (5 bases). The CDR3 is made up of 14 amino acids. Germline V lookup: CDR1 SGDLS, CDR2 YYNGEE. Trimming stripped 4 bases from V and 1 base from J, with 8 bases between. Drawing the rest from reference TRBV9 and TRBJ2-2, the complete variable domain is DSGVTQTPKHLITATGQRVTLRCSPRSGDLSVYWYQQSLDQGLQFLIQYYNGEERAKGNILERFSAQQFPDLHSELNLSSLELGDSALYFCASSNGQNTGELFFGEGSRLTVL.

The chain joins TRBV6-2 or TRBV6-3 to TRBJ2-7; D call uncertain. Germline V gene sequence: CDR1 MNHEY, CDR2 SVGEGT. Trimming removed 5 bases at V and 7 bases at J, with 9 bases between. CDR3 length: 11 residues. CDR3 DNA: TGTGCCAGCAGTACTCCGTGGGAGCAGTACTTC. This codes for CASSTPWEQYF.

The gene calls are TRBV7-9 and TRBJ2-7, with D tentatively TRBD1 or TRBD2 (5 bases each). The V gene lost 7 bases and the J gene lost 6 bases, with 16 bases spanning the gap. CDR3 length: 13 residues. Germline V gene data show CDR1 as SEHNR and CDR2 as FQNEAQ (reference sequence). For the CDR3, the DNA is TGTGCCAGCACCCGAGGGGTCGGTCGCGAGCAGTACTTC. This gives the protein CASTRGVGREQYF.

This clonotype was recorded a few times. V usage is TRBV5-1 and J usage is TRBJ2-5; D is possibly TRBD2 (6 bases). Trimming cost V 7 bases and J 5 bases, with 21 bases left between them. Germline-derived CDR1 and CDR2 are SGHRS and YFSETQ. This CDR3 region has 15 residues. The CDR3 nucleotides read TGCGCCAGCGGCCAGGGACTCTCCCTATGGGAGACCCAGTACTTC. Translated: CASGQGLSLWETQYF.

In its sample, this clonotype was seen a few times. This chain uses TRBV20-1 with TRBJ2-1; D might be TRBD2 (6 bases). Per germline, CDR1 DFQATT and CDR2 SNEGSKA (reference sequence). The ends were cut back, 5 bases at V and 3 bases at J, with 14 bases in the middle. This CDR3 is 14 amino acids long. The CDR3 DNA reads TGCAGTGCTTCCGGGAGCGGCCTCTACAATGAGCAGTTCTTC. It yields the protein CSASGSGLYNEQFF.

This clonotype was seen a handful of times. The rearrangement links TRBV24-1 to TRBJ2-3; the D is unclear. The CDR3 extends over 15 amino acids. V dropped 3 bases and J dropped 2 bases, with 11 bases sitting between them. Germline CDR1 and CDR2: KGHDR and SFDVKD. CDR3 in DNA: TGTGCCACCAGTGATCCCGGTAGAGCCACAGATACGCAGTATTTT. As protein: CATSDPGRATDTQYF.

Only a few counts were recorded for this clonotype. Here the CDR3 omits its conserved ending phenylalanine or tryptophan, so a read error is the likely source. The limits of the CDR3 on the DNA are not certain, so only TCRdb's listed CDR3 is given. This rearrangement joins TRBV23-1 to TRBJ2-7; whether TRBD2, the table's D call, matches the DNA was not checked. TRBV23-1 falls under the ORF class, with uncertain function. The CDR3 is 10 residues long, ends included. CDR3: CASSHSPLGR.

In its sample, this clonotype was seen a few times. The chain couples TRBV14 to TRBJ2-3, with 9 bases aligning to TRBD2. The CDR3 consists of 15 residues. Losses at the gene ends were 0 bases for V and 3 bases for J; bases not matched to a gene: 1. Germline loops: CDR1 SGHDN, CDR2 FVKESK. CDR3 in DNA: TGTGCCAGCAGCCAAGATACTAGCGGGACAGATACGCAGTATTTT. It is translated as CASSQDTSGTDTQYF. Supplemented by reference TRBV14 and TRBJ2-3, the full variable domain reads EAGVTQFPSHSVIEKGQTVTLRCDPISGHDNLYWYRRVMGKEIKFLLHFVKESKQDESGMPNNRFLAERTGGTYSTLKVQPAELEDSGVYFCASSQDTSGTDTQYFGPGTRLTVL.

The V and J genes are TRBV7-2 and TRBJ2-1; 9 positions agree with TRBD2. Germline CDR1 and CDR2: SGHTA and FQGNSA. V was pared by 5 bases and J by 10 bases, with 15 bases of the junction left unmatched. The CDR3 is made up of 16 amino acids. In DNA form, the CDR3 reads TGTGCCAGCAGCCCCCTGACTAGCGGCCCCCCGAGGGAGCAGTTCTTC. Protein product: CASSPLTSGPPREQFF.

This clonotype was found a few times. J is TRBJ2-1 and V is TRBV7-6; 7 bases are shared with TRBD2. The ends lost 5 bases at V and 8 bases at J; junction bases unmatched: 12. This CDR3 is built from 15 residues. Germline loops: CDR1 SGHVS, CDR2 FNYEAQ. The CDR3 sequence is CASSHLRGREDEQFF. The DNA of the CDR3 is TGTGCCAGCAGCCACCTGCGCGGACGGGAGGATGAGCAGTTCTTC.

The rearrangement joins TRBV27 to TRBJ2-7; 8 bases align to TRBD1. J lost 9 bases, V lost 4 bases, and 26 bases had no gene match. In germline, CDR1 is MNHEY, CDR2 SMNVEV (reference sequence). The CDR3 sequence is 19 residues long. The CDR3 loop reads CASSSLAGQADNRRVGQYF. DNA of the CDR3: TGTGCCAGCAGTTCTTTGGCGGGACAGGCGGACAACCGGAGGGTCGGGCAGTACTTC.

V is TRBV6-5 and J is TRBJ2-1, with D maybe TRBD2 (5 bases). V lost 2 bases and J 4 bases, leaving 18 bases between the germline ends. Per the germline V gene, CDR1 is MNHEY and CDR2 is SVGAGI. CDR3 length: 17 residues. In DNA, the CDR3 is TGTGCCAGCAGTTACATTCCCGGACTTCGCCCGTACAATGAGCAGTTCTTC. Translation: CASSYIPGLRPYNEQFF.

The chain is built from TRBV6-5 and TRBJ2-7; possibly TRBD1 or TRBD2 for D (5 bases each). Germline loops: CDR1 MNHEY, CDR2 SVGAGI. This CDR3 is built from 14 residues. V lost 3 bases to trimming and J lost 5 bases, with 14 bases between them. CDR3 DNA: TGTGCCAGCAGTTATGGGGGAAAAGGCCACGAGCAGTACTTC. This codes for CASSYGGKGHEQYF.

Here the CDR3 DNA reads TGCAGTGCTAGAGTGCAAGGGGGGGACTATGGCTACACCTTC. It encodes CSARVQGGDYGYTF. V and J are TRBV20-1 and TRBJ1-2; D possibly corresponds to TRBD1 (6 bases). Germline CDR1 is DFQATT and CDR2 is SNEGSKA (reference sequence). V dropped 1 base and J dropped 3 bases, with 12 bases sitting between them. The CDR3 totals 14 residues.

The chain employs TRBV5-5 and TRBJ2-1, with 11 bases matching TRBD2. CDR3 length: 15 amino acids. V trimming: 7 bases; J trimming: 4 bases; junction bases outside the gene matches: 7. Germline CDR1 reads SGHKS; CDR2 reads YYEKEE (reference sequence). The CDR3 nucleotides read TGTGCCAGCGTAACGGGACTAGCGGTTTACAATGAGCAGTTCTTC. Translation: CASVTGLAVYNEQFF.

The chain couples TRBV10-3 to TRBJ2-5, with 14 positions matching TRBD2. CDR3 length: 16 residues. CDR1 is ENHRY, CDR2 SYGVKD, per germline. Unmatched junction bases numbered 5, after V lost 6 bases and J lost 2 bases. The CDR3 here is CAIRSGTSGSQETQYF. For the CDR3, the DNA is TGTGCCATCAGGTCAGGGACTAGCGGGAGTCAAGAGACCCAGTACTTC.